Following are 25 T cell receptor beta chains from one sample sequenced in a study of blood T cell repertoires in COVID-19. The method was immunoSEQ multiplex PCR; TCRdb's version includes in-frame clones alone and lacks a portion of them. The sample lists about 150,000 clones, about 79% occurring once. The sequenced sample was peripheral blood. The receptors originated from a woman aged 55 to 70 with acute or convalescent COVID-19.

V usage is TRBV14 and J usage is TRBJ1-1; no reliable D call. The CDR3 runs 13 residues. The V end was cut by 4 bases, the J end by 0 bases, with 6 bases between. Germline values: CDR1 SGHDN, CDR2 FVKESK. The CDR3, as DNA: TGTGCCAGCAGCCTCCAGTTGAACACTGAAGCTTTCTTT. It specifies CASSLQLNTEAFF.

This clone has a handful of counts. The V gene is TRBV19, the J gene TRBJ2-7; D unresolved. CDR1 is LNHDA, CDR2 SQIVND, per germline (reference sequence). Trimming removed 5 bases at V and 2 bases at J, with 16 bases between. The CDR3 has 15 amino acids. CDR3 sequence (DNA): TGTGCCAGTAGTCTGCATCAGGTCCCTACCTACGAGCAGTACTTC. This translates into CASSLHQVPTYEQYF.

The CDR3 loop is CASSLQGIVSTEAFF. The DNA for the CDR3 is TGTGCCAGCAGTCTACAGGGAATAGTTAGCACTGAAGCTTTCTTT. The chain recombines TRBV27 with TRBJ1-1; possible D gene TRBD1, 6 bases. The CDR3 has 15 residues. From germline, CDR1 is MNHEY and CDR2 SMNVEV (reference sequence). V lost 5 bases and J lost 4, with 17 bases in between.

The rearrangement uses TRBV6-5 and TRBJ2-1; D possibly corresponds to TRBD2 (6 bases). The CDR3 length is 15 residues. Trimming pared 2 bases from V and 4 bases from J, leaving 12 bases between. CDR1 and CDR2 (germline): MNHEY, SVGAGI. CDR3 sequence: CASSYGGAGYNEQFF. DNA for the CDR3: TGTGCCAGCAGTTACGGCGGGGCCGGGTACAATGAGCAGTTCTTC.

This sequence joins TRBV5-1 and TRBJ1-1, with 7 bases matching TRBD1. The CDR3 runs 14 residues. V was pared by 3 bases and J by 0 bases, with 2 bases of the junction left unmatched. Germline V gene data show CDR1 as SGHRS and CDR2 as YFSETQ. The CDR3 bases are TGCGCCAGCAGCTGGGACAGCCTGAACACTGAAGCTTTCTTT. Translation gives CASSWDSLNTEAFF.

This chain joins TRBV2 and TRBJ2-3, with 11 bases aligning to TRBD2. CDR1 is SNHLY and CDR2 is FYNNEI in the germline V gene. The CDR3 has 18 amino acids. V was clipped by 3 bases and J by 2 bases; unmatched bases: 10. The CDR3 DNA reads TGTGCCAGCAGTGATTGGATTCTAGCGGGGGGTTACACAGATACGCAGTATTTT. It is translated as CASSDWILAGGYTDTQYF. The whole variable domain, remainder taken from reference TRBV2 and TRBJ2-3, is EPEVTQTPSHQVTQMGQEVILRCVPISNHLYFYWYRQILGQKVEFLVSFYNNEISEKSEIFDDQFSVERPDGSNFTLKIRSTKLEDSAMYFCASSDWILAGGYTDTQYFGPGTRLTVL.

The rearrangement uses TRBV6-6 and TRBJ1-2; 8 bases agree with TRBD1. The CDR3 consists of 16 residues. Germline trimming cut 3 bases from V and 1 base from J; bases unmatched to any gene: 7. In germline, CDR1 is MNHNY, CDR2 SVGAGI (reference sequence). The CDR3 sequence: CASSYSHRGNNYGYTF. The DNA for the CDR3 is TGTGCCAGCAGTTATTCACACAGGGGGAATAACTATGGCTACACCTTC.

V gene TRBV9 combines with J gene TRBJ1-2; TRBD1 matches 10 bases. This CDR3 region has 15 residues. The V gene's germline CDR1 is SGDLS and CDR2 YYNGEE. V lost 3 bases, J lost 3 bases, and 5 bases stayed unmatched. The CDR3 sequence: CASSARQGADYGYTF. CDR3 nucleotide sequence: TGTGCCAGCAGCGCCAGACAGGGGGCGGACTATGGCTACACCTTC.

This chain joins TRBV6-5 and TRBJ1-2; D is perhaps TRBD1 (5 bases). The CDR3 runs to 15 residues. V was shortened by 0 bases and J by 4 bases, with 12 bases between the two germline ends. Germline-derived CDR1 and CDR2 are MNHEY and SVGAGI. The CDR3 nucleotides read TGTGCCAGCAGTTACTCGGGGCAGACCTTCTATGGCTACACCTTC. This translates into CASSYSGQTFYGYTF.

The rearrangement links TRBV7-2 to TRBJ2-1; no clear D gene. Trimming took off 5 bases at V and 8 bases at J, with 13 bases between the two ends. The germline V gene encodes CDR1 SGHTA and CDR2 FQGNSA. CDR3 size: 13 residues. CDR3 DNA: TGTGCCAGCAGCCTCTCCAGGTGGGATGAGCAGTTCTTC. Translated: CASSLSRWDEQFF.

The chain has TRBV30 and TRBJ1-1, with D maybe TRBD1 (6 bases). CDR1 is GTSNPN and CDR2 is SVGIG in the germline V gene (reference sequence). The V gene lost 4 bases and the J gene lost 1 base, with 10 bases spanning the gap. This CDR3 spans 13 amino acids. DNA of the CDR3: TGTGCCTGGATTGAAGGGGGGAACACTGAAGCTTTCTTT. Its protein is CAWIEGGNTEAFF.

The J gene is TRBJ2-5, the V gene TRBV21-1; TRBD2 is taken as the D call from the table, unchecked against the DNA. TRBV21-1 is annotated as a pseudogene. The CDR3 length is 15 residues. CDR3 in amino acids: CANHLQRGPQETQYF. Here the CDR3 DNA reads TGTGCCAACCACCTCCAGCGGGGACCCCAAGAGACCCAGTACTTC.

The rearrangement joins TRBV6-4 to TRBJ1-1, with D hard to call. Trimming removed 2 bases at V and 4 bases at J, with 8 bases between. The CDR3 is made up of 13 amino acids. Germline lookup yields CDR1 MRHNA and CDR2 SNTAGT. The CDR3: CASSDREGTEAFF. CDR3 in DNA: TGTGCCAGCAGTGACAGGGAGGGCACTGAAGCTTTCTTT.

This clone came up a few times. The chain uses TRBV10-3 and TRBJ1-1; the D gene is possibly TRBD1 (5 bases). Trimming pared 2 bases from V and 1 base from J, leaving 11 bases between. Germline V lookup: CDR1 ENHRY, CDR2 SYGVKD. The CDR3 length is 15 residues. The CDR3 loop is CAISERGTGNTEAFF. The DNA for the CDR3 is TGTGCCATCAGTGAGCGGGGGACGGGGAACACTGAAGCTTTCTTT.

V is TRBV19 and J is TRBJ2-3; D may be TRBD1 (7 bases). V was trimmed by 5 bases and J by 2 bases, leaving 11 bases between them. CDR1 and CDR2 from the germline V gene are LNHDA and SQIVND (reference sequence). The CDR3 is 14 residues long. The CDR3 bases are TGTGCCAGTAGTCAGGGGGGATTCACAGATACGCAGTATTTT. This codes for CASSQGGFTDTQYF.

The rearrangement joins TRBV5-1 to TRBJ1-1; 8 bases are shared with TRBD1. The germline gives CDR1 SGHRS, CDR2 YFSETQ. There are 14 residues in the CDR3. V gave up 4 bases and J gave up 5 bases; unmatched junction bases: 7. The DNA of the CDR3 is TGCGCCAGCAGCCCACAGGGGGGGGAGACTGAAGCTTTCTTT. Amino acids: CASSPQGGETEAFF.

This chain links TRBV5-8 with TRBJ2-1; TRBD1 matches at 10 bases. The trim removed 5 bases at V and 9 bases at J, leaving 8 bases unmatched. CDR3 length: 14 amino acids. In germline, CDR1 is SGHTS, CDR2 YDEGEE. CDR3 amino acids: CASSIGTGVFEQFF. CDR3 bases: TGTGCCAGCAGTATCGGGACAGGGGTATTTGAGCAGTTCTTC.

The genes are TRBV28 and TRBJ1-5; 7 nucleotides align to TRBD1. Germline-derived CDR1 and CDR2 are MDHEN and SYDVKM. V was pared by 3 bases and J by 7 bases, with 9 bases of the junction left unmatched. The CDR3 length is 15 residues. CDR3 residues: CASSFARGRGQPQHF. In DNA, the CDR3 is TGTGCCAGCAGTTTCGCTAGGGGGCGAGGCCAGCCCCAGCATTTT.

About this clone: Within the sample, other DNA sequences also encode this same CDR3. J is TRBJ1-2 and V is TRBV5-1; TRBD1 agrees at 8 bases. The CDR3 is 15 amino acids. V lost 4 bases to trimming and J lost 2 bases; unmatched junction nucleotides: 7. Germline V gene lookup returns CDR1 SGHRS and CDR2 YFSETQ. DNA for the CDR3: TGCGCCAGCAGCCCTGGACAGGGCGCGAACTATGGCTACACCTTC. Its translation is CASSPGQGANYGYTF.

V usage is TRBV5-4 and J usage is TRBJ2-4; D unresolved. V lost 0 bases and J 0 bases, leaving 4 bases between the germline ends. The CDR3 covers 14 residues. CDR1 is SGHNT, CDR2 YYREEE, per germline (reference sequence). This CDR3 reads CASSLDRAKNIQYF. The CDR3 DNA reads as TGTGCCAGCAGCTTGGACAGAGCCAAAAACATTCAGTACTTC.

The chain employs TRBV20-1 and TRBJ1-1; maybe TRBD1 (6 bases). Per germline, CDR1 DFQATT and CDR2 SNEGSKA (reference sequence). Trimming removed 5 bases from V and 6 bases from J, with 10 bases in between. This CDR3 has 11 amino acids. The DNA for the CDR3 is TGCAGTGCTGCAGGGGTTTCTGAAGCTTTCTTT. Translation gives CSAAGVSEAFF.

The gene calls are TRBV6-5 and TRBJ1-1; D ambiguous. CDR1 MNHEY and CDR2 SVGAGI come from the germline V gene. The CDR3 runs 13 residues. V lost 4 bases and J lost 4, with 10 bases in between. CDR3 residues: CASSFPGGTEAFF. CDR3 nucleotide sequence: TGTGCCAGCAGTTTCCCGGGTGGCACTGAAGCTTTCTTT.

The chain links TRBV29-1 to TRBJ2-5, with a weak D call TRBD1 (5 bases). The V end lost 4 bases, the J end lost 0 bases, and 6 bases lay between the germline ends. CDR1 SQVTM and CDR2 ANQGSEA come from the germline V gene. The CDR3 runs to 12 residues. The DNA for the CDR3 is TGCAGCGTTGGACAGAACCAAGAGACCCAGTACTTC. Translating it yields CSVGQNQETQYF.

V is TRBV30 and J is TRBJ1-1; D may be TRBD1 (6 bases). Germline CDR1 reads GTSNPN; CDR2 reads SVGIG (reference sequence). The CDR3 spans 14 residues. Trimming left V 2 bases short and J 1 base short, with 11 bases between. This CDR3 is CAWSTLTGNTEAFF. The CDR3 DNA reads TGTGCCTGGAGTACCTTGACAGGGAACACTGAAGCTTTCTTT. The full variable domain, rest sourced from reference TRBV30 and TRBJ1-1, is SQTIHQWPATLVQPVGSPLSLECTVEGTSNPNLYWYRQAAGRGLQLLFYSVGIGQISSEVPQNLSASRPQDRQFILSSKKLLLSDSGFYLCAWSTLTGNTEAFFGQGTRLTVV.

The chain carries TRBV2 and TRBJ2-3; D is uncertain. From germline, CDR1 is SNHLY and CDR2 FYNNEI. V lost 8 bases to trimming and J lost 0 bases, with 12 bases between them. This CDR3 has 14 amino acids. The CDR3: CASEATTSTDTQYF. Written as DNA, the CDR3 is TGTGCCAGCGAGGCAACAACTAGCACAGATACGCAGTATTTT.